The present T cell receptor (beta chain) was sequenced within a study of cytomegalovirus exposure and HLA in healthy donors. The V end lost 8 bases, the J end lost 4 bases, and 12 bases lay between the germline ends. The CDR3 contains 13 residues. Per the germline V gene, CDR1 is MNHEY and CDR2 is SVGAGI. The PCR made use of 60 Vbeta and 13 Jbeta primers. The assay was immunoSEQ multiplex PCR, and TCRdb's table has in-frame clones only and misses some. Here the sample table reports over 55,000 clones. The sequence came from a boy aged 10-17 years in good health and CMV-seronegative. The sequenced sample was PBMCs. The rearrangement joins TRBV6-5 to TRBJ1-5, with D unclear. The CDR3 region has the DNA TGTGCCAGCCAGGTGGGAGGGAATCAGCCCCAGCATTTT. Protein product: CASQVGGNQPQHF.